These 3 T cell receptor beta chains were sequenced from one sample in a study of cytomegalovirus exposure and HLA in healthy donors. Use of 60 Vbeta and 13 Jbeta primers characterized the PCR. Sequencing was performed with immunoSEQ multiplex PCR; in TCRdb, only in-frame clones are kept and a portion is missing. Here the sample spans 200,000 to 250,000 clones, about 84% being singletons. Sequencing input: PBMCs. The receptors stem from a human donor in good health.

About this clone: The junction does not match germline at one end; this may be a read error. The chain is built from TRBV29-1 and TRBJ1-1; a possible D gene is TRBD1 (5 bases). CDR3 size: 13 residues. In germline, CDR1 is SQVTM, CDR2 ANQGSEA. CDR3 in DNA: TGCAGCGCCTTACTTCTACAGGACACTGGAGCTTTCTTT. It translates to CSALLLQDTGAFF. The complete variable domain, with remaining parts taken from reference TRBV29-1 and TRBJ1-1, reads SAVISQKPSRDICQRGTSLTIQCQVDSQVTMMFWYRQQPGQSLTLIATANQGSEATYESGFVIDKFPISRPNLTFSTLTVSNMSPEDSSIYLCSALLLQDTGAFFGQGTRLTVV.

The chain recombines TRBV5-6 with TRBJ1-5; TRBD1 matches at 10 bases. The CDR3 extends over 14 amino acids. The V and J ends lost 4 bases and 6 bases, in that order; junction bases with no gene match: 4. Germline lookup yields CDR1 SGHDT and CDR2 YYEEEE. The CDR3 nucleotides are TGTGCCAGCAGCGACGGGACAGGGGTTCAGCCCCAGCATTTT. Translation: CASSDGTGVQPQHF.

The CDR3 is CAWTLTGVEGYTF. The CDR3 nucleotides are TGTGCCTGGACCCTGACAGGGGTTGAAGGCTACACCTTC. J is TRBJ1-2 and V is TRBV30; 8 bases align to TRBD1. The V segment lost 4 bases and the J segment 8 bases; nucleotides outside the gene matches: 9. Germline assignment: CDR1 GTSNPN and CDR2 SVGIG (reference sequence). The CDR3 runs to 13 residues.